The clone carrying this T cell receptor (beta chain) showed up many times. Its antigen is not identified. The CDR3 runs 11 residues. V was shortened by 3 bases and J by 7 bases, with 8 bases between the two germline ends. CDR1 SGDLS and CDR2 YYNGEE come from the germline V gene. The sample belongs to a study of T-cell reconstitution after alpha-beta-depleted transplantation in children. Unique molecular identifiers were incorporated into the prepared TCRbeta library. TCRdb re-called the PCR reads through MiXCR, storing one row per CDR3 protein. The table includes some 78,000 distinct CDR3 sequences, around an eighth detected once. Study findings and constraints: Alpha-beta T cells about two months after transplant reportedly derived from several hundred expanded graft clones.

Specimen: PBMCs, mostly from graft donor cells, collected 180 days after TCRalphabeta/CD19-depleted stem cell transplant. The chain combines TRBV9 with TRBJ2-7; maybe TRBD1 (6 bases). The clonotype comes from a male patient aged 2 to 9 who had a stem cell transplant for acute lymphoblastic leukemia, so the T cells may come from the graft donor. As DNA, the CDR3 is TGTGCCAGCAGCGCCGGGACAGAGCAGTACTTC. Protein sequence: CASSAGTEQYF. Supplemented by reference TRBV9 and TRBJ2-7, the full variable domain reads DSGVTQTPKHLITATGQRVTLRCSPRSGDLSVYWYQQSLDQGLQFLIQYYNGEERAKGNILERFSAQQFPDLHSELNLSSLELGDSALYFCASSAGTEQYFGPGTRLTVT.